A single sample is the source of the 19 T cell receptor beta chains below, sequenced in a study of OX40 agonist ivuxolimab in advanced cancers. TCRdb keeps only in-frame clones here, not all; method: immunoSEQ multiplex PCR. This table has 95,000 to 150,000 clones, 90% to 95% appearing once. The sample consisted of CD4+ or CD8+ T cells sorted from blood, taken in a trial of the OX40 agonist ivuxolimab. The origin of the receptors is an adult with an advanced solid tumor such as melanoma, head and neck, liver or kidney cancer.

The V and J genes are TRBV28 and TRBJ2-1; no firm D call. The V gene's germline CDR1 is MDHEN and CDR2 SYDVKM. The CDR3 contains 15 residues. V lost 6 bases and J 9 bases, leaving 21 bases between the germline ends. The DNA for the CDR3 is TGTGCCAGCAGCTCCATAGCCGGAGTTGGCGGTGAGCAGTTCTTC. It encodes CASSSIAGVGGEQFF.

This CDR3 reads CASSDRRGLGNTIYF. In nucleotides, the CDR3 is TGTGCCAGCAGTGATCGGAGGGGGCTTGGAAACACCATATATTTT. V gene TRBV2 combines with J gene TRBJ1-3, with TRBD1 matching 7 bases. The V gene end was trimmed by 3 bases and the J gene end by 3 bases; junction bases not matched to a gene: 5. The CDR3 has 15 residues. Germline-derived CDR1 and CDR2 are SNHLY and FYNNEI.

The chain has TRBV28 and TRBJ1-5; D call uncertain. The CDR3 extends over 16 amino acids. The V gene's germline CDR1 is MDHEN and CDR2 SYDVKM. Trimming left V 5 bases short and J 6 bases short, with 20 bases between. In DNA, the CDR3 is TGTGCCAGCAGTGGTTCTGTGGGTCCCGGCAGTCAGCCCCAGCATTTT. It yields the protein CASSGSVGPGSQPQHF.

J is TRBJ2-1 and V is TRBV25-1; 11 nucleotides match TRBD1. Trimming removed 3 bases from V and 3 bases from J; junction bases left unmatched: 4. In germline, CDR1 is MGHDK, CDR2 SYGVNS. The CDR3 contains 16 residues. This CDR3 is CASSDRTGGGYNEQFF. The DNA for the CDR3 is TGTGCCAGCAGTGATCGGACAGGGGGCGGCTACAATGAGCAGTTCTTC.

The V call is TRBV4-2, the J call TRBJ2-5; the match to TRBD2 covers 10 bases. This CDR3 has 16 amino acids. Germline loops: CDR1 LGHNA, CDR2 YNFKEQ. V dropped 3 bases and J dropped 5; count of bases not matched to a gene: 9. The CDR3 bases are TGTGCCAGCAGCCATCTAGCGGGAGAAGGGGGTGAGACCCAGTACTTC. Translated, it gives CASSHLAGEGGETQYF.

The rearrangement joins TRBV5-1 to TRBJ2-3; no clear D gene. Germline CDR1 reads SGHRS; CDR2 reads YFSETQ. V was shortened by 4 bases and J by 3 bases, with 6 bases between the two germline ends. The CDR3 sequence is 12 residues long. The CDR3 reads CASSPPTDTQYF. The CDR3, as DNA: TGCGCCAGCAGCCCCCCGACAGATACGCAGTATTTT. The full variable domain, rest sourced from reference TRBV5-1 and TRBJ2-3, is KAGVTQTPRYLIKTRGQQVTLSCSPISGHRSVSWYQQTPGQGLQFLFEYFSETQRNKGNFPGRFSGRQFSNSRSEMNVSTLELGDSALYLCASSPPTDTQYFGPGTRLTVL.

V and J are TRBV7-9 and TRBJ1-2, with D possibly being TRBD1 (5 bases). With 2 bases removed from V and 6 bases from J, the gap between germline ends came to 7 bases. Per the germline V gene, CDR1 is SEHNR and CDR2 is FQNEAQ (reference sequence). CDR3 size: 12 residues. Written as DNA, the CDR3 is TGTGCCAGCAGCTTAAAAGGGGATGGCTACACCTTC. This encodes CASSLKGDGYTF. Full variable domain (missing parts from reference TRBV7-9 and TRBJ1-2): DTGVSQNPRHKITKRGQNVTFRCDPISEHNRLYWYRQTLGQGPEFLTYFQNEAQLEKSRLLSDRFSAERPKGSFSTLEIQRTEQGDSAMYLCASSLKGDGYTFGSGTRLTVV.

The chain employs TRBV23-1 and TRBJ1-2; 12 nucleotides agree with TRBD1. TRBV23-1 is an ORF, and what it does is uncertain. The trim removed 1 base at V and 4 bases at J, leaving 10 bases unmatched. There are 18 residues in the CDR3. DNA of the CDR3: TGCGCCAGCAGTCAATTAGAGGGACAGGGGGCGTCTGGCTATGGCTACACCTTC. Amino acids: CASSQLEGQGASGYGYTF.

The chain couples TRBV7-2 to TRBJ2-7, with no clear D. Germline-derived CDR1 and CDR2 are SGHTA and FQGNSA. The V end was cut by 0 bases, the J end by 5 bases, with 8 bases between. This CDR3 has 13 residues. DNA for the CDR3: TGTGCCAGCAGCTTAGCCCCTACCGACGAGCAGTACTTC. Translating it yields CASSLAPTDEQYF.

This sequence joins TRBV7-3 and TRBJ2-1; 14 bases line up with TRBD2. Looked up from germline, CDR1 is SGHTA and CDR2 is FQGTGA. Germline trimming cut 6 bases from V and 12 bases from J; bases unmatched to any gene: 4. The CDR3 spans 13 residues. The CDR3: CASSSGLAGGQFF. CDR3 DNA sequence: TGTGCCAGCAGTTCCGGACTAGCGGGGGGGCAGTTCTTC.

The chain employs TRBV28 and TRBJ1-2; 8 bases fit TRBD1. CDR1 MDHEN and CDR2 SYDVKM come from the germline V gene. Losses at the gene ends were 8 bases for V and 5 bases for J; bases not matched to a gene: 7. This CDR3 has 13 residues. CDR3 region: CASYQGADYGYTF. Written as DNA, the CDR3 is TGTGCCAGCTACCAGGGGGCAGATTATGGCTACACCTTC.

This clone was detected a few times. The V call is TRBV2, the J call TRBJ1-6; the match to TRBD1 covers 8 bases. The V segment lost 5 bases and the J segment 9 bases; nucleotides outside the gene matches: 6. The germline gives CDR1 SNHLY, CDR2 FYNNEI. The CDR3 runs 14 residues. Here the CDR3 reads CASSRQGLGSPLHF. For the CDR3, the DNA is TGTGCCAGCAGTCGACAGGGGTTGGGTTCACCCCTCCACTTT.

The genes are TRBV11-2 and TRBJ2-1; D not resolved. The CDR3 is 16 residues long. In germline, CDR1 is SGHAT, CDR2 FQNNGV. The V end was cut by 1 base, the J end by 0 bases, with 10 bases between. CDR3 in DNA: TGTGCCAGCAGCTTAGGAGTGTCTGGCTCCTACAATGAGCAGTTCTTC. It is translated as CASSLGVSGSYNEQFF. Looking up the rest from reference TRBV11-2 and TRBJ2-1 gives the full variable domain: EAGVAQSPRYKIIEKRQSVAFWCNPISGHATLYWYQQILGQGPKLLIQFQNNGVVDDSQLPKDRFSAERLKGVDSTLKIQPAKLEDSAVYLCASSLGVSGSYNEQFFGPGTRLTVL.

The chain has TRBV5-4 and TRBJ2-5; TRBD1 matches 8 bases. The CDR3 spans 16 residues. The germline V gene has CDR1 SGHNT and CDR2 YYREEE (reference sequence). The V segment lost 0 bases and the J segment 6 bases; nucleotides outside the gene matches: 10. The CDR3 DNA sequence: TGTGCCAGCAGCTTGGACCCGACGACAGGGGTGAAGACCCAGTACTTC. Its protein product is CASSLDPTTGVKTQYF.

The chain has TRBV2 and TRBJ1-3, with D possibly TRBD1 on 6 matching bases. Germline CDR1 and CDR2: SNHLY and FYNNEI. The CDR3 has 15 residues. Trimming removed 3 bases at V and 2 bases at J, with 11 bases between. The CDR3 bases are TGTGCCAGCAGTGATACGAGGACAGCTGGAAACACCATATATTTT. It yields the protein CASSDTRTAGNTIYF.

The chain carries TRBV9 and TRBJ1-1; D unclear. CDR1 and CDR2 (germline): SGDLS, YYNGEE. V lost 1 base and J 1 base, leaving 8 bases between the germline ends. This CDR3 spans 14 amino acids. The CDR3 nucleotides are TGTGCCAGCAGCGTATTAACAACGAACACTGAAGCTTTCTTT. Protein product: CASSVLTTNTEAFF.

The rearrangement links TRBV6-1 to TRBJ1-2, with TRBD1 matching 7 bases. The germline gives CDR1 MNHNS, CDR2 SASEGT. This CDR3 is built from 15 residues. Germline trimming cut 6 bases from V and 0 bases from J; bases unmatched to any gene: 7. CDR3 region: CASSSQGGPNYGYTF. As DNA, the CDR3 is TGTGCCAGCAGCTCTCAGGGGGGCCCTAACTATGGCTACACCTTC.

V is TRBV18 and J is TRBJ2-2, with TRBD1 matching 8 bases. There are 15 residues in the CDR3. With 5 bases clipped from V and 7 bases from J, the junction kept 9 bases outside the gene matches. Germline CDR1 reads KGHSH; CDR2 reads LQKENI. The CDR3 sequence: CASSTRGRSSGELFF. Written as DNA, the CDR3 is TGTGCCAGCTCAACCAGGGGGCGTTCGAGCGGGGAGCTGTTTTTT. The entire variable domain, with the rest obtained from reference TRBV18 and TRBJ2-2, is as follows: NAGVMQNPRHLVRRRGQEARLRCSPMKGHSHVYWYRQLPEEGLKFMVYLQKENIIDESGMPKERFSAEFPKEGPSILRIQQVVRGDSAAYFCASSTRGRSSGELFFGEGSRLTVL.

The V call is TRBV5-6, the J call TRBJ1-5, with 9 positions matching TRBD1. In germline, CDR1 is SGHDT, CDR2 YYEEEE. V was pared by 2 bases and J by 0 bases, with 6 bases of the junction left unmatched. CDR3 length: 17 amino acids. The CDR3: CASSFRTGASSNQPQHF. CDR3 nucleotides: TGTGCCAGCAGCTTTCGGACAGGGGCGAGTAGCAATCAGCCCCAGCATTTT.